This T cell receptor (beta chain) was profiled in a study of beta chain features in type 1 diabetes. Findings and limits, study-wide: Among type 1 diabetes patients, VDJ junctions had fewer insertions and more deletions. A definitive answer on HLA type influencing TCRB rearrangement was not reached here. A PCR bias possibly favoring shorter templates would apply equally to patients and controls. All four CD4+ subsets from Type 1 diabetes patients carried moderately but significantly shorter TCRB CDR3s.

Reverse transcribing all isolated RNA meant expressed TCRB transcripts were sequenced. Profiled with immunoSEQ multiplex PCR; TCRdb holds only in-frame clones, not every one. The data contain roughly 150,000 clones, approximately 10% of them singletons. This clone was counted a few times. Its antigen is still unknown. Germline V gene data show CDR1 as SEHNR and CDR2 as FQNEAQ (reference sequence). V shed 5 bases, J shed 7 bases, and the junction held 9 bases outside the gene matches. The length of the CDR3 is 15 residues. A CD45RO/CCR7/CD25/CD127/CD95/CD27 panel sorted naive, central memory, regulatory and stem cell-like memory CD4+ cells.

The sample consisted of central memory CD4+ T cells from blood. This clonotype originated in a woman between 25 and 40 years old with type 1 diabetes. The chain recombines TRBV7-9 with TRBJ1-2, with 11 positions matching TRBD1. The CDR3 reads CASSTGQGAMSGYTF. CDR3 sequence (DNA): TGTGCCAGCAGCACCGGACAGGGGGCTATGAGTGGCTACACCTTC.